This T cell receptor beta chain was obtained from a study of cytomegalovirus exposure and HLA in healthy donors. Study details: Across a few hundred genotyped donors, over 70% landed in the Caucasian-associated ancestry cluster. Findings and caveats of the study: Earlier results showed most TCR beta V segments being productive about 90% or about 30% of the time. Investigators reported over 150 TCR beta chains as tied to cytomegalovirus. Most of the CMV-associated TCR beta chains (in a later analysis) appeared to be HLA-restricted.

As to this clone: Antigen specificity is unknown.

Both 60 Vbeta primers and 13 Jbeta primers went into the PCR. Libraries were prepared by immunoSEQ multiplex PCR; TCRdb keeps only in-frame clonotypes and omits some of them. Its table lists approximately 120,000 clones. Sample: PBMCs. The sequence derives from a man aged 25 to 45 in good health and CMV-seronegative.

CDR3 in DNA: TGTGCCAGCAGCTTACTGGGGAGCTCCTACAATGAGCAGTTCTTC. Translating it yields CASSLLGSSYNEQFF. This rearrangement joins TRBV7-3 to TRBJ2-1, with D possibly TRBD2 on 5 matching bases. CDR3 length: 15 amino acids. V lost 2 bases and J lost 0, with 8 bases in between. Germline V lookup: CDR1 SGHTA, CDR2 FQGTGA.